Below are 21 T cell receptor beta chains sequenced from a single sample in a study of T cell responses to AZD1222 COVID-19 vaccine. The method was immunoSEQ multiplex PCR; TCRdb's version includes in-frame clones alone and lacks a portion of them. There are under 140,000 clones in the sample; 87% occur only once, and around 3% lies in the top ten. Sample: peripheral blood, taken on day 0 of AZD1222 vaccination. The source is an adult in good health.

The chain employs TRBV5-4 and TRBJ2-7, with a possible D match to TRBD2 (6 bases). This CDR3 region has 14 residues. The germline V gene has CDR1 SGHNT and CDR2 YYREEE (reference sequence). The V and J ends lost 4 bases and 3 bases respectively, with 14 bases between them. Here the CDR3 DNA reads TGTGCCAGCAGCCCGGACATCGGGAGCTACGAGCAGTACTTC. Translation: CASSPDIGSYEQYF.

The V call is TRBV19, the J call TRBJ1-5, with 11 bases identical to TRBD1. V was clipped by 6 bases and J by 7 bases; unmatched bases: 5. The CDR3 consists of 14 residues. Germline lookup yields CDR1 LNHDA and CDR2 SQIVND (reference sequence). The CDR3 loop is CASSRGQGVQPQHF. The CDR3 coding sequence is TGTGCCAGTAGCCGGGGACAGGGGGTCCAGCCCCAGCATTTT.

This clone came up once. The rearrangement uses TRBV7-2 and TRBJ2-5; D remains unclear. The germline gives CDR1 SGHTA, CDR2 FQGNSA. V lost 1 base and J 7 bases, leaving 10 bases between the germline ends. The CDR3 length is 13 residues. This chain's CDR3 is CASSLEGYGTQYF. CDR3 nucleotide sequence: TGTGCCAGCAGCTTAGAAGGCTACGGGACCCAGTACTTC.

J is TRBJ1-4 and V is TRBV4-1; D gene uncertain. The CDR3 spans 15 residues. CDR1 and CDR2 from the germline V gene are MGHRA and YSYEKL. Trimming took off 0 bases at V and 4 bases at J, with 9 bases between the two ends. CDR3 DNA sequence: TGCGCCAGCAGCCAAGATGGAAAGGTTAATGAAAAACTGTTTTTT. Encoded protein: CASSQDGKVNEKLFF.

V and J are TRBV5-1 and TRBJ2-7; D is unresolved. V was cut by 1 base and J by 2 bases, with 4 bases left in between. The CDR3 length is 12 residues. Germline CDR1 SGHRS, CDR2 YFSETQ. As DNA, the CDR3 is TGCGCCAGCAGCTTGTTTGCCTACGAGCAGTACTTC. As protein: CASSLFAYEQYF.

J is TRBJ2-5 and V is TRBV3-1 (or the pseudogene TRBV3-2); 8 bases are shared with TRBD2. The V gene end was trimmed by 0 bases and the J gene end by 3 bases; junction bases not matched to a gene: 9. The germline V gene encodes CDR1 LGHDT and CDR2 YNNKEL (reference sequence). The CDR3 extends over 17 amino acids. The CDR3 here is CASSQDISGGPEETQYF. The CDR3 nucleotides read TGTGCCAGCAGCCAAGATATCAGCGGGGGTCCGGAAGAGACCCAGTACTTC.

The V gene is TRBV6-6, the J gene TRBJ1-5, with a weak D call TRBD1 (6 bases). The CDR3 sequence is 15 residues long. V lost 7 bases and J 4 bases, leaving 17 bases between the germline ends. Looked up from germline, CDR1 is MNHNY and CDR2 is SVGAGI (reference sequence). The CDR3 spells CASTNEGGRNQPQHF. In DNA form, the CDR3 reads TGTGCCAGCACCAACGAGGGGGGGAGGAATCAGCCCCAGCATTTT.

J is TRBJ2-2 and V is TRBV11-3; D gene ambiguous. The CDR3 consists of 14 residues. V shed 2 bases and J shed 2 bases, with 6 bases lying between them. The germline CDR1 and CDR2 sequences are SGHNT and YENEEA. CDR3: CASSLNVNTGELFF. CDR3 nucleotides: TGTGCCAGCAGCTTAAACGTCAACACCGGGGAGCTGTTTTTT. The full variable domain, rest sourced from reference TRBV11-3 and TRBJ2-2, is EAGVVQSPRYKIIEKKQPVAFWCNPISGHNTLYWYLQNLGQGPELLIRYENEEAVDDSQLPKDRFSAERLKGVDSTLKIQPAELGDSAVYLCASSLNVNTGELFFGEGSRLTVL.

CDR3 nucleotides: TGTGCCAGCAGCAACCCGGACAGAGTCCAAGAGACCCAGTACTTC. Amino acids: CASSNPDRVQETQYF. V and J are TRBV21-1 and TRBJ2-5; the tabulated D call, TRBD1, remains unverified against the DNA. TRBV21-1 is a listed pseudogene. There are 15 residues in the CDR3.

The chain uses TRBV30 and TRBJ1-6; possible D gene TRBD1, 5 bases. This CDR3 has 13 residues. V lost 8 bases to trimming and J lost 14 bases, with 22 bases between them. Germline lookup yields CDR1 GTSNPN and CDR2 SVGIG (reference sequence). CDR3: CARDGGQGVTLHF. Written as DNA, the CDR3 is TGTGCCCGGGATGGAGGGCAAGGGGTGACCCTCCACTTT.

V and J are TRBV3-1 (or the pseudogene TRBV3-2) and TRBJ1-1, with a possible D match to TRBD1 (5 bases). Germline assignment: CDR1 LGHDT and CDR2 YNNKEL (reference sequence). The V and J ends lost 7 bases and 6 bases respectively, with 15 bases between them. CDR3 length: 13 residues. CDR3 sequence (DNA): TGTGCCAGCACCTTAAAAGGGGCCGCTGAAGCTTTCTTT. It yields the protein CASTLKGAAEAFF.

The gene calls are TRBV4-3 and TRBJ1-2; D is possibly TRBD1 (6 bases). The V end was cut by 0 bases, the J end by 1 base, with 18 bases between. Germline-derived CDR1 and CDR2 are LGHNA and YSLEER. The CDR3 has 18 amino acids. The CDR3 protein is CASSQDGGRGEFNYGYTF. CDR3 nucleotides: TGCGCCAGCAGCCAAGATGGGGGGCGGGGAGAGTTTAACTATGGCTACACCTTC.

V gene TRBV5-6 combines with J gene TRBJ1-3; 7 bases line up with TRBD1. The germline V gene encodes CDR1 SGHDT and CDR2 YYEEEE. The J segment lost 4 bases and the V segment lost 4 bases, leaving 8 bases of the junction unmatched. The CDR3 has 15 amino acids. CDR3 nucleotides: TGTGCCAGCAGCCCACAGGGGAAAGTCGGAAACACCATATATTTT. Amino acid sequence: CASSPQGKVGNTIYF. The full variable domain, with the rest looked up from reference TRBV5-6 and TRBJ1-3, is DAGVTQSPTHLIKTRGQQVTLRCSPKSGHDTVSWYQQALGQGPQFIFQYYEEEERQRGNFPDRFSGHQFPNYSSELNVNALLLGDSALYLCASSPQGKVGNTIYFGEGSWLTVV.

The chain has TRBV11-3 and TRBJ2-2; no reliable D call. Germline CDR1 SGHNT, CDR2 YENEEA. The V gene lost 5 bases and the J gene lost 3 bases, with 13 bases spanning the gap. The CDR3 sequence is 15 residues long. The CDR3 loop is CASSPSQWYTGELFF. DNA of the CDR3: TGTGCCAGCAGCCCCAGCCAGTGGTACACCGGGGAGCTGTTTTTT.

The rearrangement uses TRBV19 and TRBJ1-3, with 7 bases fitting TRBD1. The CDR3 totals 13 residues. V trimming: 6 bases; J trimming: 5 bases; junction bases outside the gene matches: 4. CDR1 and CDR2 from the germline V gene are LNHDA and SQIVND (reference sequence). As DNA, the CDR3 is TGTGCCAGTAGACCGACAGGGAGAAACACCATATATTTT. Translation: CASRPTGRNTIYF. Based on the CDR3 plus reference TRBV19 and TRBJ1-3, the full variable domain is DGGITQSPKYLFRKEGQNVTLSCEQNLNHDAMYWYRQDPGQGLRLIYYSQIVNDFQKGDIAEGYSVSREKKESFPLTVTSAQKNPTAFYLCASRPTGRNTIYFGEGSWLTVV.

The chain uses TRBV7-3 and TRBJ1-5, with no clear D. The CDR3 sequence is 14 residues long. V dropped 1 base and J dropped 7 bases, with 11 bases sitting between them. The germline CDR1 and CDR2 sequences are SGHTA and FQGTGA. This CDR3 reads CASSLKAPSQPQHF. The CDR3, as DNA: TGTGCCAGCAGCTTAAAAGCCCCGAGCCAGCCCCAGCATTTT.

The chain is built from TRBV29-1 and TRBJ2-3, with D possibly being TRBD2 (6 bases). Germline CDR1 is SQVTM and CDR2 is ANQGSEA. The CDR3 sequence is 15 residues long. Trimming stripped 7 bases from V and 2 bases from J, with 19 bases between. The CDR3 loop is CSAHTFSGFTDTQYF. The CDR3 DNA follows: TGCAGCGCTCACACCTTTAGCGGATTCACAGATACGCAGTATTTT.

The genes are TRBV6-2 or TRBV6-3 and TRBJ1-1, with D tentatively TRBD1 (5 bases). The CDR3 is 13 amino acids. Trimming stripped 5 bases from V and 4 bases from J, with 11 bases between. Germline V lookup: CDR1 MNHEY, CDR2 SVGEGT. The CDR3 nucleotides read TGTGCCAGCAGTCCGACAGTGATCACTGAAGCTTTCTTT. It codes for CASSPTVITEAFF.

V and J are TRBV27 and TRBJ2-2; a possible D gene is TRBD2 (6 bases). This CDR3 region has 15 residues. Between the trimmed V and J ends, which lost 6 bases and 6 bases, there was a span of 17 bases. Germline loops: CDR1 MNHEY, CDR2 SMNVEV (reference sequence). CDR3 nucleotide sequence: TGTGCCAGCAGGATGAGCGGGTCCTTCCCCGGGGAGCTGTTTTTT. This encodes CASRMSGSFPGELFF.

The gene calls are TRBV11-2 and TRBJ2-3; no reliable D call. V dropped 2 bases and J dropped 0 bases, with 12 bases sitting between them. The CDR3 is 16 amino acids. Germline V lookup: CDR1 SGHAT, CDR2 FQNNGV. The DNA of the CDR3 is TGTGCCAGCAGCTTAATATCCGGCCCTAGCACAGATACGCAGTATTTT. This gives the protein CASSLISGPSTDTQYF.

V gene TRBV11-3 combines with J gene TRBJ2-5; 9 bases are shared with TRBD2. Losses at the gene ends were 1 base for V and 0 bases for J; bases not matched to a gene: 6. This CDR3 region has 17 residues. CDR1 and CDR2 from the germline V gene are SGHNT and YENEEA. DNA of the CDR3: TGTGCCAGCAGCTTAGGGTTAGCGGGGGCGGACCAAGAGACCCAGTACTTC. It is translated as CASSLGLAGADQETQYF.